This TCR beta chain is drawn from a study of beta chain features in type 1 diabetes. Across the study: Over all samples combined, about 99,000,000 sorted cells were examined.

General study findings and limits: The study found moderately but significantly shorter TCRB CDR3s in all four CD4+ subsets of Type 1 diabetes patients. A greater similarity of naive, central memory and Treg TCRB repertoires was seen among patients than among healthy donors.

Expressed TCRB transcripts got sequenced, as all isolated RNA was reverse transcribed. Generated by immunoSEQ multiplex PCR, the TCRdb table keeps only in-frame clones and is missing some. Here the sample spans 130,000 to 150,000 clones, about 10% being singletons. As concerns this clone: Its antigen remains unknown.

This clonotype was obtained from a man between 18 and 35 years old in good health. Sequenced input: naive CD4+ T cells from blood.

The CDR3 DNA sequence: TGTGCCAGCTCATCAGACACCTACGAGCAGTACTTC. This encodes CASSSDTYEQYF. The genes are TRBV18 and TRBJ2-7; D is ambiguous. Trimming left V 5 bases short and J 2 bases short, with 7 bases between. Germline CDR1 and CDR2: KGHSH and LQKENI. The CDR3 runs to 12 residues.